This T cell receptor beta chain was retrieved from a study of blood T cell repertoires in COVID-19. As for the study in general: T cells, B-cell-depleted T cells, or PBMCs supplied cDNA or gDNA.

Per the authors' pipeline: The assay estimated nucleated cells by amplifying reference gene primers. Sequenced by immunoSEQ multiplex PCR; TCRdb stores in-frame clones only, minus some. The V and J calls and the clone size are those of that table, but D and trimming were determined from the DNA. The table lists fewer than 80,000 clones, about 76% of them singletons, with 5% to 5.5% in the top ten. The CDR3 totals 15 residues. CDR1 is SGHRS and CDR2 is YFSETQ in the germline V gene. V shed 7 bases, J shed 0 bases, and the junction held 7 bases outside the gene matches. The genes are TRBV5-1 and TRBJ2-3; 8 bases match TRBD2. Sequenced: peripheral blood. This receptor was obtained from a human donor in a cohort sampled during active COVID-19. The CDR3 sequence is CASYSGERSTDTQYF. The CDR3 region has the DNA TGCGCCAGCTATAGCGGGGAAAGGAGCACAGATACGCAGTATTTT. Full variable domain (rest looked up from reference TRBV5-1 and TRBJ2-3): KAGVTQTPRYLIKTRGQQVTLSCSPISGHRSVSWYQQTPGQGLQFLFEYFSETQRNKGNFPGRFSGRQFSNSRSEMNVSTLELGDSALYLCASYSGERSTDTQYFGPGTRLTVL.